Sequencing of this T cell receptor beta chain was carried out in a study of CD8 T cells in Susac syndrome. Blood CD8+ and CD4+ T cells underwent high-throughput TCR beta sequencing. The multiple sclerosis controls were treatment-naive patients affected by stable or active relapsing-remitting disease. Negative isolation yielded CD8+ and CD4+ T cells; FACS enriched TEMRA cells. RNA in amounts of about 0.5 to 1 ug was reverse transcribed with random hexamers. The amplification used immunoSEQ multiplex PCR on TCR beta CDR3; it spanned 54 Vbeta and 13 Jbeta. TCRdb re-called the immunoSEQ multiplex PCR reads with MiXCR, one entry per CDR3 protein. The repertoire holds about 180,000 distinct CDR3 sequences, with around 95% as singletons. The source material was CD4+ T cells from PBMCs. The clonotype was recovered from a human donor with multiple sclerosis.

The CDR3 nucleotides read TGTGCCAGTAGTACTCAACCCGGGACAGGGGACTCTGGGGCCAACGTCCTGACTTTC. As protein: CASSTQPGTGDSGANVLTF. This chain joins TRBV19 and TRBJ2-6; 10 positions match TRBD1. The CDR3 runs to 19 residues. V trimming: 4 bases; J trimming: 0 bases; junction bases outside the gene matches: 9. Germline V gene data show CDR1 as LNHDA and CDR2 as SQIVND (reference sequence).